This paragraph covers one T cell receptor (beta chain) sequence. The ends were cut back, 1 base at V and 9 bases at J, with 16 bases in the middle. The CDR3 loop spans 15 amino acids. Germline V gene lookup returns CDR1 LGHNA and CDR2 YNFKEQ. The data were obtained in a study of OX40 agonist ivuxolimab in advanced cancers. Study-wide context: The treatment was a fully human IgG2 OX40 agonist, ivuxolimab. Partial responses were seen in three patients, one with hepatocellular carcinoma and two with cutaneous melanoma. People who had prior anti-PD-1, anti-PD-L1 or anti-CTLA-4 therapy could take part, and less than 50% had some.

TCRdb's copy holds only in-frame clones and misses some; the assay was immunoSEQ multiplex PCR. Of tens of thousands of clones listed, roughly 87% were seen once; the top ten hold approximately 0.19%. Systemic immunosuppression or autoimmune disease history was grounds to exclude patients. The sample here was CD4+ or CD8+ T cells sorted from blood, taken in a trial of the OX40 agonist ivuxolimab. V is TRBV4-2 and J is TRBJ2-1, with D perhaps matching TRBD1 or TRBD2 (6 bases each). This clonotype was sampled from an adult with an advanced solid tumor such as melanoma, head and neck, liver or kidney cancer. The CDR3: CASSQGEYKGGEQFF. The CDR3 DNA reads TGTGCCAGCAGCCAAGGGGAGTATAAGGGGGGTGAGCAGTTCTTC.